The 26 T cell receptor beta chains listed next were all sequenced from one sample in a study of chronic HIV infection and antiretroviral therapy. TCRdb reprocessed the 5' RACE reads via MiXCR and lists one record per CDR3 protein. The sample holds around 30,000 distinct CDR3 sequences; 8% to 10% are singletons and the top ten take about 2.4%. The sample consisted of peripheral blood. Receptor source: an adult who had HIV and had not received antiretroviral therapy, or was an uninfected healthy control (not recorded which).

Many counts were recorded for this clonotype. The chain employs TRBV28 and TRBJ2-3, with 9 bases that match TRBD2. The CDR3 runs 15 residues. V was clipped by 7 bases and J by 6 bases; unmatched bases: 11. Germline assignment: CDR1 MDHEN and CDR2 SYDVKM. In DNA form, the CDR3 reads TGTGCCAGCAAGGTGGAGAGCGGGAGGCGCGATACGCAGTATTTT. As protein: CASKVESGRRDTQYF.

This clonotype was found many times. The CDR3 loop is CASSFGGTEAFF. The DNA of the CDR3 is TGTGCCAGCAGTTTCGGTGGAACTGAAGCTTTCTTT. This chain links TRBV12-3 or TRBV12-4 with TRBJ1-1, with unresolved D. V dropped 3 bases and J dropped 5 bases, with 7 bases sitting between them. CDR3 size: 12 residues.

The sample holds many counts of this clonotype. V is TRBV18 and J is TRBJ1-5; TRBD1 matches 8 bases. This CDR3 region has 16 residues. J lost 1 base, V lost 5 bases, and 7 bases had no gene match. Germline CDR1 reads KGHSH; CDR2 reads LQKENI. The CDR3 loop reads CASSAQGAPSNQPQHF. DNA of the CDR3: TGTGCCAGCTCAGCTCAGGGGGCGCCGAGCAATCAGCCCCAGCATTTT.

This clonotype was seen many times. The chain joins TRBV4-3 to TRBJ1-3; D remains ambiguous. This CDR3 is built from 14 residues. The V end was cut by 1 base, the J end by 0 bases, with 4 bases between. Germline V gene lookup returns CDR1 LGHNA and CDR2 YSLEER. DNA for the CDR3: TGCGCCAGCAGCCAAGGGGCCTCTGGAAACACCATATATTTT. It translates to CASSQGASGNTIYF.

The chain employs TRBV29-1 and TRBJ2-3; no reliable D call. V lost 5 bases, J lost 3 bases, and 12 bases lay in between. The CDR3 length is 13 residues. Germline V gene sequence: CDR1 SQVTM, CDR2 ANQGSEA. In DNA form, the CDR3 reads TGCAGCGTTAGGACGGTCCTTACAGATACGCAGTATTTT. It translates to CSVRTVLTDTQYF.

In this sample, this clonotype turned up many times. V usage is TRBV20-1 and J usage is TRBJ1-1; no firm D call. The V gene's germline CDR1 is DFQATT and CDR2 SNEGSKA (reference sequence). V dropped 3 bases and J dropped 4 bases, with 12 bases sitting between them. There are 13 residues in the CDR3. The CDR3 coding sequence is TGCAGTGCTAGTAGCCAGGCATCCACTGAAGCTTTCTTT. Encoded protein: CSASSQASTEAFF.

This clonotype was detected a few times. This chain links TRBV5-1 with TRBJ1-1; no clear D. The CDR3 spans 12 residues. V lost 1 base, J lost 2 bases, and 3 bases lay in between. In germline, CDR1 is SGHRS, CDR2 YFSETQ. CDR3 in amino acids: CASSLQNTEAFF. The CDR3 nucleotides read TGCGCCAGCAGCTTGCAAAACACTGAAGCTTTCTTT.

This clonotype showed up just a few times. The rearrangement joins TRBV7-8 to TRBJ2-5; D remains ambiguous. Germline CDR1 and CDR2: SGHVS and FQNEAQ. V was trimmed by 2 bases and J by 1 base, leaving 8 bases between them. CDR3 length equals 14 residues. The CDR3: CASSLYGSQETQYF. Written as DNA, the CDR3 is TGTGCCAGCAGCTTATATGGCAGCCAAGAGACCCAGTACTTC. Using reference TRBV7-8 and TRBJ2-5 for the parts outside the CDR3, the full variable domain is GAGVSQSPRYKVAKRGQDVALRCDPISGHVSLFWYQQALGQGPEFLTYFQNEAQLDKSGLPSDRFFAERPEGSVSTLKIQRTQQEDSAVYLCASSLYGSQETQYFGPGTRLLVL.

In its sample, this clonotype was seen many times. The V call is TRBV5-1, the J call TRBJ1-1, with unresolved D. Deletions cut 1 base from V and 3 bases from J, with 10 bases between. Germline lookup yields CDR1 SGHRS and CDR2 YFSETQ. This CDR3 is built from 14 residues. This CDR3 is CASSLSYPYTEAFF. CDR3 nucleotide sequence: TGCGCCAGCAGCTTGAGCTACCCGTACACTGAAGCTTTCTTT.

The chain has TRBV5-1 and TRBJ2-7; D is perhaps TRBD2 (6 bases). From germline, CDR1 is SGHRS and CDR2 YFSETQ. This CDR3 is built from 15 residues. Trimming took 0 bases from V and 0 from J, leaving 10 bases between them. DNA for the CDR3: TGCGCCAGCAGCTTGGGTAGCGGCAGCTCCTACGAGCAGTACTTC. Amino acids: CASSLGSGSSYEQYF.

In this sample, this clonotype turned up many times. This rearrangement joins TRBV29-1 to TRBJ2-3, with 8 bases identical to TRBD1. Per germline, CDR1 SQVTM and CDR2 ANQGSEA. The CDR3 contains 15 residues. V was clipped by 7 bases and J by 3 bases; unmatched bases: 12. The CDR3 DNA sequence: TGCAGCGCAGCCGCCGGGACAGGAAGGACAGATACGCAGTATTTT. It specifies CSAAAGTGRTDTQYF.

V usage is TRBV9 and J usage is TRBJ1-2, with D possibly TRBD1 on 5 matching bases. V lost 3 bases and J lost 8, with 8 bases in between. Germline CDR1 reads SGDLS; CDR2 reads YYNGEE. CDR3 length equals 11 residues. The CDR3 loop is CASSERGGYTF. The DNA for the CDR3 is TGTGCCAGCAGCGAGAGGGGCGGCTACACCTTC.

Remarks on this clonotype: This may arise from a read error, as a much more abundant clone is one base away. The chain uses TRBV7-3 and TRBJ2-6; D tentatively fits TRBD1 or TRBD2 (5 bases each). The CDR3 is 21 amino acids. Trimming removed 1 base from V and 2 bases from J, with 24 bases in between. Germline-derived CDR1 and CDR2 are SGHTA and FQGTGA. CDR3 in DNA: TGTGCCAGCAGCTTAAGGGGCAAGGGGCTTCTGAACGGGACTGGGGCCAACGTCCTGACTTTC. Its translation: CASSLRGKGLLNGTGANVLTF.

This clonotype has a count of ten or more. V is TRBV20-1 and J is TRBJ1-4; TRBD1 is a possible D gene (5 bases). Trimming stripped 6 bases from V and 3 bases from J, with 14 bases between. From germline, CDR1 is DFQATT and CDR2 SNEGSKA (reference sequence). This CDR3 is built from 14 residues. CDR3 nucleotide sequence: TGCAGTGCGTTTCCACAGGAGTCTAATGAAAAACTGTTTTTT. Amino acids: CSAFPQESNEKLFF.

This clonotype occurred many times. The chain recombines TRBV28 with TRBJ2-7; D unclear. CDR1 is MDHEN, CDR2 SYDVKM, per germline. V lost 6 bases, J lost 5 bases, and 14 bases lay in between. The CDR3 totals 13 residues. CDR3 bases: TGTGCCAGCAGCCCACGGAGAAAGGACGAGCAGTACTTC. Amino acids: CASSPRRKDEQYF.

This clonotype showed up just a few times. This chain joins TRBV11-2 and TRBJ1-6; 7 bases map to TRBD1. Germline V gene data show CDR1 as SGHAT and CDR2 as FQNNGV. V was clipped by 5 bases and J by 5 bases; unmatched bases: 12. The CDR3 is 17 amino acids. The CDR3 protein is CASSPYRGSEHNSPLHF. The CDR3 coding sequence is TGTGCCAGCAGCCCATACAGGGGCTCCGAACATAATTCACCCCTCCACTTT.

The V call is TRBV4-3, the J call TRBJ2-1; 8 bases fit TRBD1. The CDR3 extends over 16 amino acids. Looked up from germline, CDR1 is LGHNA and CDR2 is YSLEER. The V and J ends lost 1 base and 2 bases, in that order; junction bases with no gene match: 4. CDR3 sequence (DNA): TGCGCCAGCAGCCAAGTTGCGGACAGGGCCTACAATGAGCAGTTCTTC. Amino acids: CASSQVADRAYNEQFF.

The chain uses TRBV20-1 and TRBJ1-2; no clear D. Looked up from germline, CDR1 is DFQATT and CDR2 is SNEGSKA (reference sequence). The CDR3 runs 14 residues. V lost 6 bases and J 2 bases, leaving 16 bases between the germline ends. The CDR3 reads CSAPTRGINYGYTF. Written as DNA, the CDR3 is TGCAGTGCCCCAACCCGGGGAATCAACTATGGCTACACCTTC.

This clonotype was observed many times. The chain employs TRBV7-9 and TRBJ1-1; tentatively, D is TRBD1 (5 bases). This CDR3 spans 13 amino acids. Trimming removed 6 bases from V and 6 bases from J, with 14 bases in between. CDR1 is SEHNR and CDR2 is FQNEAQ in the germline V gene (reference sequence). The CDR3 loop is CASSPKGPAEAFF. CDR3 nucleotides: TGTGCCAGCAGTCCGAAGGGGCCCGCTGAAGCTTTCTTT.

Written as DNA, the CDR3 is TGCGCCAGCAGCCCCCCCGGCAGCTACGAGCAGTACTTC. As protein: CASSPPGSYEQYF. The V and J genes are TRBV4-3 and TRBJ2-7; D ambiguous. Trimming took 4 bases from V and 3 from J, leaving 10 bases between them. Germline CDR1 is LGHNA and CDR2 is YSLEER. CDR3 length equals 13 residues.

Only a few counts were recorded for this clonotype. The chain joins TRBV9 to TRBJ2-1, with D perhaps TRBD1 (5 bases). Germline V gene sequence: CDR1 SGDLS, CDR2 YYNGEE. Trimming cost V 0 bases and J 8 bases, with 12 bases left between them. The CDR3 totals 14 residues. The DNA of the CDR3 is TGTGCCAGCAGCGTAGCCGCAGGGCACGATGAGCAGTTCTTC. Translating it yields CASSVAAGHDEQFF.

This clonotype turned up a few times. The J gene is TRBJ2-1, the V gene TRBV29-1; D is ambiguous. This CDR3 spans 14 amino acids. Trimming took off 1 base at V and 12 bases at J, with 19 bases between the two ends. CDR1 and CDR2 from the germline V gene are SQVTM and ANQGSEA. The DNA for the CDR3 is TGCAGCGTTGAAGGCCTAACATCCGGCTTGCCGCAGTTCTTC. Protein sequence: CSVEGLTSGLPQFF.

At least ten counts were recorded for this clonotype. The chain is built from TRBV4-2 and TRBJ1-1; D uncertain. CDR3 length equals 13 residues. Germline V gene sequence: CDR1 LGHNA, CDR2 YNFKEQ. Between the trimmed V and J ends, which lost 0 bases and 4 bases, there was a span of 6 bases. The DNA of the CDR3 is TGTGCCAGCAGCCAAGAAATGAGCACTGAAGCTTTCTTT. Translation gives CASSQEMSTEAFF.

The V and J genes are TRBV2 and TRBJ2-1; 9 bases match TRBD2. The CDR3 loop spans 16 amino acids. Germline CDR1 is SNHLY and CDR2 is FYNNEI. Trimming cost V 5 bases and J 7 bases; bases outside gene matches: 12. The CDR3 region has the DNA TGTGCCAGCAGTTTGACTAGCGGAGGCCCCTCTAATGAGCAGTTCTTC. Translated, it gives CASSLTSGGPSNEQFF.

This clonotype was observed at least ten times. The chain couples TRBV6-5 to TRBJ2-2, with D perhaps matching TRBD1 (5 bases). This CDR3 has 13 residues. Germline V gene lookup returns CDR1 MNHEY and CDR2 SVGAGI. V was pared by 6 bases and J by 1 base, with 6 bases between. CDR3 protein: CASRDRNTGELFF. CDR3 bases: TGTGCCAGCAGAGACAGGAACACCGGGGAGCTGTTTTTT.

This chain joins TRBV2 and TRBJ1-1; 7 bases match TRBD1. Germline trimming cut 5 bases from V and 4 bases from J; bases unmatched to any gene: 7. This CDR3 is built from 14 residues. The germline gives CDR1 SNHLY, CDR2 FYNNEI. CDR3 region: CASSKEQGPTEAFF. CDR3 in DNA: TGTGCCAGCAGTAAAGAACAGGGGCCCACTGAAGCTTTCTTT.